Listed here is a single TCR beta chain. This sample stems from a study of CD8+CD57+ T cells in acquired aplastic anemia. Study overall: When averaged, DNA from sorted CD4+ and CD8+ cells came to 3.2 ug. Healthy-donor CD4+ cells averaged roughly 10.8 million reads.

The study profiled TCR beta VDJ and CDR3 using genomic DNA as template. MiXCR was run by TCRdb on the reads, yielding one entry per CDR3 protein. The sample shows fewer than 200,000 distinct CDR3 sequences, around 60% of them seen only once. The CDR3 contains 17 residues. Trimming took 4 bases from V and 2 from J; bases not matched to a gene: 5. Germline loops: CDR1 SGHRS, CDR2 YFSETQ. This clonotype was sampled from a human donor in good health. This chain connects TRBV5-1 to TRBJ2-3; 15 nucleotides line up with TRBD2. What was sequenced was sorted CD4+, CD8+, or CD8+CD57+ T cells (not recorded which) from PBMCs. This chain's CDR3 is CASSHGLAGGPTDTQYF. CDR3 bases: TGCGCCAGCAGCCATGGACTAGCGGGAGGGCCCACAGATACGCAGTATTTT.